The clone carrying this TCR beta chain has a handful of counts. The V gene lost 3 bases and the J gene lost 3 bases, with 9 bases spanning the gap. The CDR3 contains 14 residues. Germline V lookup: CDR1 MNHNS, CDR2 SASEGT. As handled by the study authors: Amplification with reference gene primers provided the estimates of nucleated cell counts. Sequencing used immunoSEQ multiplex PCR; TCRdb keeps in-frame clones, though not all of them. For V, J and clone size, that table is used; D and trimming come from the DNA. The sample has approximately 120,000 clones, under 85% seen once; the top ten hold 12%. These data originate in a study of blood T cell repertoires in COVID-19. Background on the study: Donors in the United States, Italy and Spain gave samples during acute or convalescent COVID-19. Nucleic acid was either cDNA or gDNA, and it came from T cells, B-cell-depleted T cells, or PBMCs.

This sequence was found in a man aged 55 to 70 with acute or convalescent COVID-19. The chain couples TRBV6-1 to TRBJ1-5, with a possible D match to TRBD1 (5 bases). The sequenced material came from peripheral blood. In DNA, the CDR3 is TGTGCCAGCAGTGATCAGGGCTTCAATCAGCCCCAGCATTTT. Protein product: CASSDQGFNQPQHF.